This T cell receptor (beta chain) was sequenced for a study of T cell responses to AZD1222 COVID-19 vaccine. Study-wide results and limits: Only a handful of AZD1222 recipients, six or seven in all, had baseline seropositivity.

Germline V gene data show CDR1 as KGHDR and CDR2 as SFDVKD. After removal of 4 bases from V and 6 bases from J, the junction contained 2 bases not matched to a gene. The CDR3 covers 13 residues. Clones were sequenced by immunoSEQ multiplex PCR, and TCRdb holds only the in-frame ones, with some missing. The table lists some 99,000 clones, about 87% of them singletons, with around 4% in the top ten. Details on this clone: What it binds is unknown.

Sequenced material: peripheral blood, taken 28 days after the second AZD1222 dose. The clonotype originates from an adult who received the AZD1222 COVID-19 vaccine. V and J are TRBV24-1 and TRBJ1-5; 7 positions match TRBD1. The CDR3 nucleotides are TGTGCCACCAGTGACAGGGGGAGTCAGCCCCAGCATTTT. Its translation: CATSDRGSQPQHF.